This record covers a single TCR beta chain. What it binds is not known. Reverse transcription of extracted RNA yielded cDNA, which provided the sequencing template. The data were produced by immunoSEQ multiplex PCR, yet TCRdb's version contains in-frame clones alone and is incomplete. The sample lists approximately 200,000 clones, 55% to 70% occurring once. This CDR3 has 14 residues. CDR1 is SNHLY, CDR2 FYNNEI, per germline. V was pared by 7 bases and J by 5 bases, with 17 bases between. Treatment specified: oral pan-JAK inhibitor, 5-10 mg twice daily. These data belong to a study of CD8+ T cells in alopecia areata. Study summary: Disease severity was quantified as SALT score of affected scalp area. Whole-study findings and limits: Numerous expanded lesional clones remained in scalp and blood during tofacitinib. Tofacitinib significantly brought down scalp clonality and expanded CD8+ clones among top 100.

This chain links TRBV2 with TRBJ2-5, with a tentative D call TRBD1 (6 bases). The sequencing here drew on CD4+ T cells sorted from blood, taken at week 24, from a patient treated with tofacitinib. The TCR originated in a human donor with alopecia areata. The DNA of the CDR3 is TGTGCCAGCACTAGTGCCAGGGGAATGGAGACCCAGTACTTC. Its translation is CASTSARGMETQYF. The full variable domain, rest sourced from reference TRBV2 and TRBJ2-5, is EPEVTQTPSHQVTQMGQEVILRCVPISNHLYFYWYRQILGQKVEFLVSFYNNEISEKSEIFDDQFSVERPDGSNFTLKIRSTKLEDSAMYFCASTSARGMETQYFGPGTRLLVL.